These T cell receptor beta chains were read from a single sample in a study of blood T cell repertoires in COVID-19. The table came from immunoSEQ multiplex PCR; TCRdb's copy has only in-frame clones and leaves some out. The sample carries 89,000 or so clones, about 85% recorded once. Material: peripheral blood. These receptors all stem from a human donor in a cohort sampled during active COVID-19. The CDR3 runs from the conserved cysteine through the conserved F or W. The D gene is left open where the match is weak. Rows may omit the clone size; those that give it use once, few, many or a size class.

D	length	V	J	size	DNA	CDR3
NA	15	TRBV10-3	TRBJ1-2	once	TGTGCCATCAAATCGGAGCGGACAGCACCCTATGGCTACACCTTC	CAIKSERTAPYGYTF
NA	13	TRBV7-7	TRBJ1-1	NA	TGTGCTAGCAGCTTAGCTTATAACACTGAAGCTTTCTTT	CASSLAYNTEAFF
NA	14	TRBV28	TRBJ2-7	NA	TGTGCCAGCAGTTTAACTAGGGGGAGCTACGAGCAGTACTTC	CASSLTRGSYEQYF
NA	14	TRBV7-2	TRBJ2-3	once	TGTGCCAGCAGCTTGGGAGGACGCACAGATACGCAGTATTTT	CASSLGGRTDTQYF
NA	17	TRBV4-2	TRBJ2-2	NA	TGTGCCAGCAGCCCCCGACACGCGACAGAAGGGACCGGGGAGCTGTTTTTT	CASSPRHATEGTGELFF
TRBD1	15	TRBV6-4	TRBJ1-6	NA	TGTGCCAGCAGCCCCAACAGGGGTGGGAATTCACCCCTCCACTTT	CASSPNRGGNSPLHF
NA	15	TRBV6-2/TRBV6-3	TRBJ1-5	few	TGTGCCAGCAGTTACAATCCTTACAGGGATCAGCCCCAGCATTTT	CASSYNPYRDQPQHF
TRBD1	15	TRBV10-3	TRBJ1-5	once	TGTGCCATCAGTGAGGGACAGGGGTTGGAACAGCCCCAGCATTTT	CAISEGQGLEQPQHF
NA	16	TRBV28	TRBJ2-1	NA	TGTGCCAGCAGTTTTACGTGGGTAGCGGCAGTAAATGAGCAGTTCTTC	CASSFTWVAAVNEQFF
NA	14	TRBV10-3	TRBJ1-1	NA	TGTGCCATCAGTCTTCCGGGAGGCCGCACTGAAGCTTTCTTT	CAISLPGGRTEAFF
NA	15	TRBV6-2/TRBV6-3	TRBJ1-1	NA	TGTGCCAGCAGTTGGCGGGGGGCTGGAAGCACTGAAGCTTTCTTT	CASSWRGAGSTEAFF
TRBD1	17	TRBV5-1	TRBJ1-2	NA	TGCGCCAGCAGCAGAGGGACAGGGGGCTCGAGTGGGTATGGCTACACCTTC	CASSRGTGGSSGYGYTF
NA	15	TRBV19	TRBJ2-2	NA	TGTGCCAGTAGAGACGGGGGGCGCGGCACCGGGGAGCTGTTTTTT	CASRDGGRGTGELFF
TRBD1	15	TRBV27	TRBJ2-3	NA	TGTGCCAGCAGACCTGACAGGGCCCCCACAGATACGCAGTATTTT	CASRPDRAPTDTQYF
NA	13	TRBV5-6	TRBJ2-7	NA	TGTGCCAGCAGCTTGGGAGGGAACGACGAGCAGTACTTC	CASSLGGNDEQYF
TRBD2	14	TRBV9	TRBJ2-7	NA	TGTGCCAGCAGCCCGGGCGGGAGGGTTCTCGAGCAGTACTTC	CASSPGGRVLEQYF
TRBD1	12	TRBV18	TRBJ2-1	NA	TGTGCCAGCTCACCTTCGACAGGGCAGCAGTTCTTC	CASSPSTGQQFF
NA	14	TRBV7-9	TRBJ2-7	NA	TGTGCCAGCAGCTCATTCCCCCGACAGGAACAGCAGTACTTC	CASSSFPRQEQQYF
TRBD1	15	TRBV7-9	TRBJ2-3	NA	TGTGCCAGCAGCGTTGGGACAGGGGGCACAGATACGCAGTATTTT	CASSVGTGGTDTQYF
NA	13	TRBV5-4	TRBJ1-1	NA	TGTGCCAGCAGCCTCGCCCTTGACAGAGAAGCTTTCTTT	CASSLALDREAFF
TRBD1	17	TRBV19	TRBJ1-5	NA	TGTGCCAGTAGTATAGACAGGACAGGTGGTAGCAATCAGCCCCAGCATTTT	CASSIDRTGGSNQPQHF
NA	12	TRBV2	TRBJ2-5	NA	TGTGCCAGCTTGGGCAGAAAAGAGACCCAGTACTTC	CASLGRKETQYF
NA	15	TRBV4-3	TRBJ1-2	NA	TGCGCCAGCAGCCAAGCGAGGGCCACGGAATCTGGCTACACCTTC	CASSQARATESGYTF
TRBD2	15	TRBV28	TRBJ2-1	NA	TGTGCCAGCTGCCCCCCCAGCGGGAGGTACAATGAGCAGTTCTTC	CASCPPSGRYNEQFF
NA	12	TRBV30	TRBJ1-2	NA	TGTGCCTGGAGTGTAGCGGGCGGTGGCTACACCTTC	CAWSVAGGGYTF
TRBD1	17	TRBV11-2	TRBJ1-4	NA	TGTGCCAGCAGAAGGACAGGGGGGATTGCAACTAATGAAAAACTGTTTTTT	CASRRTGGIATNEKLFF
TRBD2	16	TRBV5-4	TRBJ2-3	NA	TGTGCCAGCAGCCTCCCTAGCGGGGGGGATGGAGATACGCAGTATTTT	CASSLPSGGDGDTQYF
TRBD2	13	TRBV7-2	TRBJ2-5	NA	TGTGCCAGCAGCTTCGGGGGGAAGGAGACCCAGTACTTC	CASSFGGKETQYF
NA	15	TRBV2	TRBJ1-4	NA	TGTGCCAGCAGACTCGGGATGGCAGGAAGTGAAAAACTGTTTTTT	CASRLGMAGSEKLFF
NA	13	TRBV19	TRBJ2-7	NA	TGTGCCAGTGGGGCAGGCCTATCCTACGAGCAGTACTTC	CASGAGLSYEQYF
NA	14	TRBV9	TRBJ2-5	NA	TGTGCCAGCAGCGGCGGGCGGTACCAAGAGACCCAGTACTTC	CASSGGRYQETQYF
TRBD2	16	TRBV7-6	TRBJ2-5	NA	TGTGCCAGCAGCCCAGGACTAGGTCTTGGGGAAGAGACCCAGTACTTC	CASSPGLGLGEETQYF
NA	18	TRBV25-1	TRBJ2-5	NA	TGTGCCAGCAGTGGGATAGGACAGTTCCAAGCAGGTGGAGAGACCCAGTACTTC	CASSGIGQFQAGGETQYF
TRBD2	14	TRBV5-4	TRBJ2-5	NA	TGTGCCAGCAGCTTGTCCGGGGGGGAAGAGACCCAGTACTTC	CASSLSGGEETQYF